A single sample gave rise to the 17 T cell receptor beta chains below, sequenced in a study of T cells after yellow fever vaccination. TCRdb reanalysed the 5' RACE reads using MiXCR and keeps one entry per CDR3 protein. The data contain approximately 180,000 distinct CDR3 sequences, approximately 6.2% of them singletons. Sequencing used CD4+ T cells sorted from PBMCs, obtained on the day of the first yellow fever vaccination. The source of these receptors is a man aged 18 to 29 who received the YFV17D yellow fever vaccine.

This clonotype was seen a handful of times. The chain employs TRBV5-4 and TRBJ1-2, with D possibly being TRBD1 (5 bases). V was cut by 0 bases and J by 7 bases, with 7 bases left in between. Per germline, CDR1 SGHNT and CDR2 YYREEE (reference sequence). CDR3 size: 12 residues. This CDR3 is CASSLGQGGYTF. The CDR3 nucleotides read TGTGCCAGCAGCTTGGGGCAGGGTGGCTACACCTTC.

The table lists this clonotype with many counts. V gene TRBV10-3 combines with J gene TRBJ2-3, with TRBD1 identical over 7 bases. Trimming at V came to 6 bases and at J to 2 bases, leaving 5 bases not matched to a gene. Germline values: CDR1 ENHRY, CDR2 SYGVKD. CDR3 size: 14 residues. The CDR3: CAIRGTVNTDTQYF. The CDR3 nucleotides are TGTGCCATCAGGGGGACAGTAAACACAGATACGCAGTATTTT.

This clonotype was recorded many times. The chain is built from TRBV18 and TRBJ1-1, with 7 bases aligning to TRBD1. The CDR3 runs to 13 residues. Germline loops: CDR1 KGHSH, CDR2 LQKENI. Trimming cost V 2 bases and J 5 bases; bases outside gene matches: 2. CDR3 residues: CASSPTGETEAFF. CDR3 coding DNA: TGTGCCAGCTCACCAACAGGGGAGACTGAAGCTTTCTTT.

The table lists this clonotype with many counts. V usage is TRBV29-1 and J usage is TRBJ2-3; D is undetermined. This CDR3 has 11 amino acids. Germline loops: CDR1 SQVTM, CDR2 ANQGSEA. Trimming took 3 bases from V and 3 from J, leaving 4 bases between them. The DNA of the CDR3 is TGCAGCGTTGAGGTTACAGATACGCAGTATTTT. Its translation: CSVEVTDTQYF.

This clonotype occurred many times. The chain uses TRBV10-3 and TRBJ2-3; the D is unclear. V lost 0 bases, J lost 4 bases, and 2 bases lay in between. Germline V gene lookup returns CDR1 ENHRY and CDR2 SYGVKD. The CDR3 loop spans 12 amino acids. The CDR3 sequence: CAISESADTQYF. The CDR3 nucleotides read TGTGCCATCAGTGAGTCAGCAGATACGCAGTATTTT.

This clonotype was observed many times. This rearrangement joins TRBV29-1 to TRBJ2-3; tentatively, D is TRBD2 (7 bases). V was trimmed by 8 bases and J by 7 bases, leaving 19 bases between them. Germline loops: CDR1 SQVTM, CDR2 ANQGSEA. CDR3 length: 13 residues. This chain's CDR3 is CSLTWGGWNTQYF. CDR3 DNA sequence: TGCAGCCTTACATGGGGGGGCTGGAATACGCAGTATTTT.

This clonotype was recorded a few times. This chain uses TRBV5-5 with TRBJ2-5; 7 bases agree with TRBD1. The length of the CDR3 is 16 residues. CDR1 and CDR2 from the germline V gene are SGHKS and YYEKEE (reference sequence). Trimming at V came to 4 bases and at J to 0 bases, leaving 9 bases not matched to a gene. CDR3 loop: CASSVSTGSHQETQYF. CDR3 in DNA: TGTGCCAGCAGCGTTTCGACAGGGTCGCACCAAGAGACCCAGTACTTC. Drawing the rest from reference TRBV5-5 and TRBJ2-5, the complete variable domain is DAGVTQSPTHLIKTRGQQVTLRCSPISGHKSVSWYQQVLGQGPQFIFQYYEKEERGRGNFPDRFSARQFPNYSSELNVNALLLGDSALYLCASSVSTGSHQETQYFGPGTRLLVL.

This clonotype showed up many times. The rearrangement joins TRBV5-1 to TRBJ2-1, with D possibly TRBD2 on 6 matching bases. The CDR3 covers 14 residues. CDR1 is SGHRS, CDR2 YFSETQ, per germline. The ends were cut back, 0 bases at V and 7 bases at J, with 11 bases in the middle. CDR3 protein: CASSLGGGLNEQFF. The DNA for the CDR3 is TGCGCCAGCAGCTTGGGCGGAGGGCTTAATGAGCAGTTCTTC.

This clonotype was picked up many times. The chain uses TRBV4-2 and TRBJ2-1, with a weak D call TRBD2 (7 bases). CDR1 is LGHNA, CDR2 YNFKEQ, per germline. The V and J ends lost 4 bases and 5 bases respectively, with 21 bases between them. This CDR3 region has 17 residues. CDR3 bases: TGTGCCAGCAGCCCAGGCAGGATGGGGGGGGCCGACAATGAGCAGTTCTTC. It is translated as CASSPGRMGGADNEQFF.

This clonotype has a count of ten or more. The genes are TRBV20-1 and TRBJ1-2, with no clear D. The CDR3 has 14 amino acids. CDR1 DFQATT and CDR2 SNEGSKA come from the germline V gene (reference sequence). Trimming took 1 base from V and 3 from J, leaving 12 bases between them. CDR3 nucleotides: TGCAGTGCTAGAGTTGGGAATTTGGACTATGGCTACACCTTC. Its translation is CSARVGNLDYGYTF.

This chain uses TRBV7-2 with TRBJ2-4; 7 nucleotides line up with TRBD1. The germline V gene encodes CDR1 SGHTA and CDR2 FQGNSA. Unmatched junction bases numbered 11, after V lost 1 base and J lost 5 bases. CDR3 size: 17 residues. The CDR3: CASSLVAGGVRENIQYF. CDR3 bases: TGTGCCAGCAGCTTAGTCGCAGGGGGTGTCCGTGAAAACATTCAGTACTTC.

Of note for this clonotype: One junction end does not reproduce the germline sequence, and a read error may be involved. The chain carries TRBV12-3 or TRBV12-4 and TRBJ1-2, with a possible D match to TRBD1 (6 bases). This CDR3 has 18 residues. DNA of the CDR3: TGTGCCTGCAGTTCCCGGGGCGTGTTAGGGGGAGGGTCCTATGGCTACACCTTC. It yields the protein CACSSRGVLGGGSYGYTF.

This clonotype was detected only a few times. V gene TRBV11-3 combines with J gene TRBJ2-1, with 7 bases that match TRBD1. Germline lookup yields CDR1 SGHNT and CDR2 YENEEA. The CDR3 sequence is 13 residues long. V lost 5 bases to trimming and J lost 6 bases; unmatched junction nucleotides: 4. The CDR3 coding sequence is TGTGCCAGCAGCAAAGACAGGGTCAATGAGCAGTTCTTC. Its protein is CASSKDRVNEQFF.

The rearrangement uses TRBV4-3 and TRBJ2-7, with a possible D match to TRBD1 (6 bases). V lost 1 base and J lost 6, with 19 bases in between. Germline V CDR1 and CDR2: LGHNA, YSLEER. CDR3 size: 16 residues. As DNA, the CDR3 is TGCGCCAGCAGCCAAGGGATGACAGGCCCCCCCTGCGAGCAGTACTTC. Translation gives CASSQGMTGPPCEQYF.

This clonotype was counted many times. The chain combines TRBV30 with TRBJ2-3; D is ambiguous. V lost 1 base and J lost 4, with 3 bases in between. This CDR3 has 11 amino acids. From germline, CDR1 is GTSNPN and CDR2 SVGIG (reference sequence). CDR3 DNA sequence: TGTGCCTGGAGTGGGTCAGATACGCAGTATTTT. Residues: CAWSGSDTQYF.

This clonotype was picked up a small number of times. V and J are TRBV29-1 and TRBJ1-1, with D unresolved. Trimming took off 2 bases at V and 4 bases at J, with 5 bases between the two ends. CDR1 is SQVTM, CDR2 ANQGSEA, per germline. The CDR3 has 11 amino acids. CDR3 DNA sequence: TGCAGCGTTGAACGGCCCACTGAAGCTTTCTTT. Amino acid sequence: CSVERPTEAFF. Full variable domain (rest looked up from reference TRBV29-1 and TRBJ1-1): SAVISQKPSRDICQRGTSLTIQCQVDSQVTMMFWYRQQPGQSLTLIATANQGSEATYESGFVIDKFPISRPNLTFSTLTVSNMSPEDSSIYLCSVERPTEAFFGQGTRLTVV.

This clonotype appeared a few times. The rearrangement links TRBV5-6 to TRBJ1-4; TRBD1 might be the D (5 bases). Germline V CDR1 and CDR2: SGHDT, YYEEEE. The CDR3 has 15 residues. Trimming took 5 bases from V and 6 from J, leaving 17 bases between them. The CDR3 DNA reads as TGTGCCAGCAGTACTCCCCCGGGGCGGGATGAAAAACTGTTTTTT. This codes for CASSTPPGRDEKLFF.